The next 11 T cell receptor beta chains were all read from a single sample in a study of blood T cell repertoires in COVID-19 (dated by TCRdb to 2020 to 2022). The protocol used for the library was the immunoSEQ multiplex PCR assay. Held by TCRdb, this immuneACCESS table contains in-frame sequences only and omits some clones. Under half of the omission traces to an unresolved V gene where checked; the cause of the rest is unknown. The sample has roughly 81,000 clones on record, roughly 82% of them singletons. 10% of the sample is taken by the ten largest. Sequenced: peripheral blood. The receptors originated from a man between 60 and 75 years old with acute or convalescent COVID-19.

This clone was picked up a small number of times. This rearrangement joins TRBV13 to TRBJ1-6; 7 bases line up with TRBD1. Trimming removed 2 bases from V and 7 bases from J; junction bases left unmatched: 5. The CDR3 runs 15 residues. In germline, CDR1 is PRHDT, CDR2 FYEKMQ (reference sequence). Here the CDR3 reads CASSLPVRGNSPLHF. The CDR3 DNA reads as TGTGCCAGCAGCTTACCCGTCAGGGGGAATTCACCCCTCCACTTT.

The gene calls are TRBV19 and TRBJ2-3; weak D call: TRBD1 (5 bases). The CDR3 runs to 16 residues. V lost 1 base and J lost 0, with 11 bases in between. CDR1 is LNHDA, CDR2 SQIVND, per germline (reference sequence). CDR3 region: CASSIVGQASTDTQYF. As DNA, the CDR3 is TGTGCCAGTAGTATAGTCGGACAAGCTAGCACAGATACGCAGTATTTT.

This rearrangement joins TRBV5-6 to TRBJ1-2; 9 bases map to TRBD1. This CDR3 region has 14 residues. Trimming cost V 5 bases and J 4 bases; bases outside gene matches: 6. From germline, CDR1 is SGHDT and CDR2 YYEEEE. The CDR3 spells CASRTGQGSYGYTF. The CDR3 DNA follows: TGTGCCAGCAGGACGGGACAGGGTAGCTATGGCTACACCTTC.

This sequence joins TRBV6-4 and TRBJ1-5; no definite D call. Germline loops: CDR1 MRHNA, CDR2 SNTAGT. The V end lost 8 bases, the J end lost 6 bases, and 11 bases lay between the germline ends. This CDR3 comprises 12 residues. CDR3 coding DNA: TGTGCCAGCGGGAACGGAGGTCAGCCCCAGCATTTT. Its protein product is CASGNGGQPQHF.

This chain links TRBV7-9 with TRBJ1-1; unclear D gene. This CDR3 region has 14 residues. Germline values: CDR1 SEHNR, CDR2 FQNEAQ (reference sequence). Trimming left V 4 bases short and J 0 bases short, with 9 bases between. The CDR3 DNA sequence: TGTGCCAGCAGCTCCCCCCCCATGAACACTGAAGCTTTCTTT. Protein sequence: CASSSPPMNTEAFF. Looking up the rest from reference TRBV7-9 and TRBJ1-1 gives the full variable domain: DTGVSQNPRHKITKRGQNVTFRCDPISEHNRLYWYRQTLGQGPEFLTYFQNEAQLEKSRLLSDRFSAERPKGSFSTLEIQRTEQGDSAMYLCASSSPPMNTEAFFGQGTRLTVV.

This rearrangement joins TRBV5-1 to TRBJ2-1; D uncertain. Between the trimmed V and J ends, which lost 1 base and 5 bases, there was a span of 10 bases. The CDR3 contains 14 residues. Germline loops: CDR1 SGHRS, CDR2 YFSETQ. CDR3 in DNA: TGCGCCAGCAGCTTGTTGGCGGTCGACAATGAGCAGTTCTTC. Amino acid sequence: CASSLLAVDNEQFF.

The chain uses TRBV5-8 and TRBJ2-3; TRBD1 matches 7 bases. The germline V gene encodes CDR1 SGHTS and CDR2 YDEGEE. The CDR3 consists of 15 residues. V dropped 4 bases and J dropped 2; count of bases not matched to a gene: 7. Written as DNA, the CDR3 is TGTGCCAGCAGCCGACGACAGGGCCACACAGATACGCAGTATTTT. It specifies CASSRRQGHTDTQYF.

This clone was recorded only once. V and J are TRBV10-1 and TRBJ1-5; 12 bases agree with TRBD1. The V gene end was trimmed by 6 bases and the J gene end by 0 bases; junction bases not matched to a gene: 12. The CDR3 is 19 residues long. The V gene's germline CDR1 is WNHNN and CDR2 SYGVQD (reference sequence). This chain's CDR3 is CASRGSPGQGAGSNQPQHF. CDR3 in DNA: TGCGCCAGCAGGGGCTCCCCGGGACAGGGGGCTGGTAGCAATCAGCCCCAGCATTTT.

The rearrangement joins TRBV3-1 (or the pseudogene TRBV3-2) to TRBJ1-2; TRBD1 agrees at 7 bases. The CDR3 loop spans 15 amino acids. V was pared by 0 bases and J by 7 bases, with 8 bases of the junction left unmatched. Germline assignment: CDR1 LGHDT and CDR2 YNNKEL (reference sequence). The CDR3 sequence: CASSQDQGVAGGYTF. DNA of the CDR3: TGTGCCAGCAGCCAAGATCAGGGGGTGGCAGGTGGCTACACCTTC.

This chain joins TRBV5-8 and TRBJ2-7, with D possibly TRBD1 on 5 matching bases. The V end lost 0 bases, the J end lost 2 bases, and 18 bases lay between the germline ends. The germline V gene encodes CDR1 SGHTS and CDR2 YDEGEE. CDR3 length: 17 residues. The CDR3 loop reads CASSLGESGHGAYEQYF. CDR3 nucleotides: TGTGCCAGCAGCTTGGGCGAAAGTGGACATGGAGCCTACGAGCAGTACTTC. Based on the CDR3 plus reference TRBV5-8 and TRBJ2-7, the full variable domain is EAGVTQSPTHLIKTRGQQATLRCSPISGHTSVYWYQQALGLGLQFLLWYDEGEERNRGNFPPRFSGRQFPNYSSELNVNALELEDSALYLCASSLGESGHGAYEQYFGPGTRLTVT.

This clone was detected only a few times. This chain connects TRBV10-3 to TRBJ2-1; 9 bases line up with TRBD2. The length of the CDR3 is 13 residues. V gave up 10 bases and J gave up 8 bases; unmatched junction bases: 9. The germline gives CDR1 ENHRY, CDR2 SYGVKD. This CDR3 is CATSIAGVDEQFF. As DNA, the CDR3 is TGTGCCACGTCAATAGCGGGAGTGGATGAGCAGTTCTTC.